Here is one T cell receptor beta chain with its context. Its antigen remains unidentified. This CDR3 is built from 12 residues. Trimming removed 5 bases from V and 2 bases from J, with 9 bases in between. In germline, CDR1 is DFQATT, CDR2 SNEGSKA (reference sequence). Cultured CD4+ T-cell DNA underwent Oncomine TCR Beta short-read sequencing. TCRdb redid the calling of the PCR reads with MiXCR, one entry per CDR3 protein. Of about 20,000 distinct CDR3 sequences listed, about 40% are singletons. These data belong to a study of vaccination and CD4 T cells after COVID-19. Study context: A positive SARS-CoV-2 nasal swab PCR result was recorded for each convalescent patient; about 9 were mild and one severe. Convalescent donors totaled six males and four females, including two who were Hispanic. Spike peptides, overlapping and drawn from SARS-CoV-2, HCoV-NL63, HCoV-OC43 and HCoV-229E, were used to stimulate cells.

Sample time point: late sampling 161 to 241 days after vaccination in three convalescent patients. Treatment denoted: approximately 9-day PBMC culture with coronavirus spike peptide pools or control peptides (ViraFEST assay). Sequenced material: CD4+ T cells from blood, cultured in vitro, taken about 7 months after SARS-CoV-2 vaccination. The rearrangement joins TRBV20-1 to TRBJ1-2, with D unresolved. The sequence was collected from a human donor who had recovered from COVID-19. The CDR3 spells CSARRGNYGYTF. CDR3 in DNA: TGCAGTGCTCGAAGAGGAAACTATGGCTACACCTTC.